This T cell receptor (beta chain) appears in the sequencing data of a study of blood T cell repertoires in COVID-19. Overall study context: Samples of COVID-19 (acute and convalescent) were obtained from the United States, Italy and Spain. Nucleic acid was either cDNA or gDNA, and it came from T cells, B-cell-depleted T cells, or PBMCs.

Under the authors' procedure: Reference gene primer amplification in the assay estimated nucleated cell counts. Method: immunoSEQ multiplex PCR; TCRdb's copy keeps in-frame clones and lacks some. V and J calls and clone size follow that table, whereas D and trimming were derived from the DNA. Of hundreds of thousands of clones listed, 75% to 85% were seen once; the top ten hold over 0.95%. Seattle's cohort entered during active infection and was followed longitudinally. Input material: peripheral blood. This sequence was found in a woman aged 25 to 39 with COVID-19, enrolled during active disease.

The CDR3 nucleotides are TGTGCCAGCAGCTTGGGGGGCCGGATCGAGCAGTACTTC. Residues: CASSLGGRIEQYF. This rearrangement joins TRBV5-6 to TRBJ2-7; weak D call: TRBD1 (5 bases). The germline CDR1 and CDR2 sequences are SGHDT and YYEEEE. Trimming took off 0 bases at V and 6 bases at J, with 10 bases between the two ends. This CDR3 is built from 13 residues.